This TCR beta chain was sequenced during a study of shared clonotypes between healthy human individuals. Study-wide points: Exclusively blood specimens were collected; tissue repertoires likely differ.

CDR1 SGHAT and CDR2 FQNNGV come from the germline V gene. The ends were cut back, 5 bases at V and 4 bases at J, with 13 bases in the middle. The CDR3 contains 14 residues. Naive CD4+ cells were CD45RA-selected; the remaining cells were memory. As processed by the authors: Filtering differed, since immunoSEQ gave only junction sequences and no quality scores. Data came from immunoSEQ multiplex PCR; TCRdb stores just in-frame clones and leaves some out. The D gene and trimming were derived from the DNA, and the V and J assignments and clone size from that table. Seen here are over 850,000 clones, about 84% observed once, and the top ten hold approximately 0.52%. Concerning this clone itself: What it binds is not known.

The origin of this receptor is a man younger than 30 in good health. Some clones in this sample may be carry-over from other donors' samples. V gene TRBV11-2 combines with J gene TRBJ2-3; D could derive from TRBD1 or TRBD2 (5 bases each). The specimen sequenced was memory CD4+ T cells from PBMCs. As to subset: CD45RA-negative fraction. The CDR3 region has the DNA TGTGCCAGCAGCGTAGGGACCTCCGCAGATACGCAGTATTTT. It is translated as CASSVGTSADTQYF.